Listed here is a single T cell receptor beta chain. Its antigen is currently not known. No much larger clone exists at a distance of one base, and base qualities are not known. The sample belongs to a study of shared clonotypes between healthy human individuals (dated by TCRdb to about 2020). About the study as a whole: The cohort included three men and a couple of women between 18 and 49 years of age. For each donor, three plates each were used for CD4 naive and CD4 memory, two plates were used for CD8 naive, and one plate was used for CD8 memory. To estimate repertoire size and how much clonotypes are shared between individuals, the study performed deep sequencing of blood TCR repertoires from roughly five healthy adults. To increase sequencing depth and limit assay-specific biases, different laboratories used diverse techniques to prepare libraries and sequence TCR repertoires. Each donor's leukapheresis produced roughly between roughly 0.94 and 9.5 billion PBMCs.

The cysteine opens and the phenylalanine closes a CDR3 of 14 amino acids. The CDR3 DNA has 42 bases and is translated from base 1. Sequences SGHTA (CDR1) and FQGNSA (CDR2) are obtained from the germline V gene. Trimming at the junction amounts to 1 base on V and 4 bases on J, and the germline ends lie 9 bases apart. The donors were healthy, HIV-negative adults who had no recently reported acute infections or vaccinations. Only Caucasian adults living in Nashville, Tennessee, USA were represented among the donors. CD4+ T cells were enriched by magnetic negative selection; naive cells were then positively selected on CD45RA, and the negative fraction formed the memory subset. Blood was collected by leukapheresis, and PBMCs were isolated by Ficoll-Histopaque density gradient centrifugation and then cryopreserved in liquid nitrogen vapor phase. Analytical flow cytometry was used to check the purity and quantity of every magnetically sorted T cell population. Each sorted fraction had its genomic DNA isolated and then quantified by UV absorbance on a Nanodrop 2000c.

Overall results and qualifications from the work: Rarefaction of sorted-subset datasets indicated incomplete sequencing despite the large sequencing depth. Based on pairwise subsampling, the degree of clonotype sharing among donors was expected to be affected by sequencing depth. Naive subsets generally had larger estimated clonotype richness than memory subsets. Because the study included a small number of donors, the genetic and exposure-history diversity represented was limited. Only blood was sampled, and tissue TCR repertoires likely differ from those in blood. About 5% of naive CD4, 3.5% of naive CD8, roughly 2.5% of memory CD4, and more than 0.35% of memory CD8 clonotypes were shared across a handful of donors. Compared with non-shared clonotypes, the clonotypes found in all four sorted-subset donors had higher generation probabilities.

Using the deep immunoSEQ assay, multiplex PCR amplified TCR CDR3 regions from genomic DNA. For each cell subset, the extracted genomic DNA was distributed evenly across all wells of several immunoSEQ 96-well plates, and each plate served as one replicate. Each replicate PCR for sorted subsets received about 220 ng genomic DNA, equal to 28,000 or so T cell genomes. Purified libraries were measured with a Qubit 3.0 fluorometer, size-checked on a Bioanalyzer 2100, and measured again with the KAPA Library Quantification kit. Every immunoSEQ 96-well plate was sequenced on a separate single-read 150-cycle Illumina NextSeq 550 flow cell. The published analysis was carried out like this. Because the immunoSEQ output included only junctional sequences and no quality scores, the filtering could not be the same as the filtering used for full-length reads. To assign V/J genes and CDR3, sequences were annotated using PyIR, a Python wrapper for IgBLAST v1.9, with IMGT germline references. Reads with weak V/J assignments (E-value above 1e-6), missing CDR3, stop codons, out-of-frame junctions, or ambiguous translated residues were removed. V3J clonotypes were defined as sequences sharing an identical inferred V gene, J gene, and CDR3 amino acid sequence. Percentage overlap between repertoires was computed as shared unique clonotypes divided by the size of the smaller repertoire. Repertoire richness was assessed with RTK rarefaction, the Chao1 estimator, and Recon v2.1 estimates of unobserved clonotypes. OLGA was used to compute generation probabilities for all TCRbeta clonotypes that the gDNA method yielded from a few donors. This immuneACCESS table, as held by TCRdb, lists in-frame sequences with V and J called but not all clones. Of the missing ones, under half trace to an unresolved V gene in checked studies; the others have no known cause. V, J and clone size are those of that table, while D and trimming were read from the DNA. This sample has some 2,100,000 clones in its table, and under 97% of those were observed once. Roughly 0.13% of the sample lies in the top ten.

The material sequenced was naive CD4+ T cells sorted from blood. The sample's cell subset or site label, decoded: CD45RA+ positively selected. The chain employs TRBV7-2 and TRBJ2-3; the D gene cannot be resolved beyond TRBD1 or TRBD2, each matching 5 bases. The TCR was taken from a young man in good health. The CDR3 loop reads CASSLEGRADTQYF. The sequenced DNA: TGTGCCAGCAGCTTAGAGGGGCGGGCAGATACGCAGTATTTT.